Following are 16 T cell receptor beta chains from one sample sequenced in a study of PD-1 blockade in classical Hodgkin lymphoma. Every single patient, without exception, relapsed after autologous stem cell transplantation, and brentuximab vedotin exposure varied. The data were produced by immunoSEQ multiplex PCR, yet TCRdb's version contains in-frame clones alone and is incomplete. This table has about 22,000 clones, about three quarters appearing once. Here the sequenced sample was peripheral blood mononuclear cells (PBMCs), taken before the second cycle of nivolumab. Receptors were obtained from a human donor with classical Hodgkin lymphoma.

V and J are TRBV10-3 and TRBJ1-1, with D possibly being TRBD1 (5 bases). V was shortened by 7 bases and J by 0 bases, with 12 bases between the two germline ends. This CDR3 contains 14 residues. CDR1 and CDR2 from the germline V gene are ENHRY and SYGVKD. In nucleotides, the CDR3 is TGTGCCATCAAAAAAGGGGCCATGAACACTGAAGCTTTCTTT. Amino acid sequence: CAIKKGAMNTEAFF.

The V call is TRBV25-1, the J call TRBJ2-2, with 9 bases aligning to TRBD1. The junction had 7 bases not matched to a gene; V was cut back by 6 bases and J by 2 bases. The V gene's germline CDR1 is MGHDK and CDR2 SYGVNS. CDR3 size: 16 residues. CDR3 sequence reads: CASRPTGGLNTGELFF. The DNA of the CDR3 is TGTGCCAGCAGACCCACAGGGGGCCTTAACACCGGGGAGCTGTTTTTT. The full variable domain, in which reference TRBV25-1 and TRBJ2-2 provide the parts outside the CDR3, is EADIYQTPRYLVIGTGKKITLECSQTMGHDKMYWYQQDPGMELHLIHYSYGVNSTEKGDLSSESTVSRIRTEHFPLTLESARPSHTSQYLCASRPTGGLNTGELFFGEGSRLTVL.

The CDR3 spells CAWSVLASIRDTQYF. The DNA for the CDR3 is TGTGCCTGGAGTGTACTTGCGTCGATCCGGGATACGCAGTATTTT. This rearrangement joins TRBV30 to TRBJ2-3; D uncertain. Germline V gene lookup returns CDR1 GTSNPN and CDR2 SVGIG (reference sequence). The length of the CDR3 is 15 residues. The V and J ends lost 0 bases and 6 bases respectively, with 16 bases between them.

The chain couples TRBV5-4 to TRBJ2-2; D not resolved. CDR3 length equals 15 residues. V lost 2 bases and J lost 6, with 14 bases in between. CDR1 and CDR2 (germline): SGHNT, YYREEE (reference sequence). The CDR3 reads CASSFSILGPGELFF. CDR3 bases: TGTGCCAGCAGCTTTTCTATTCTAGGACCCGGGGAGCTGTTTTTT.

V and J are TRBV2 and TRBJ2-5; the D call may be TRBD1 or TRBD2 (5 bases each). Trimming pared 8 bases from V and 5 bases from J, leaving 12 bases between. In germline, CDR1 is SNHLY, CDR2 FYNNEI. The CDR3 totals 12 residues. CDR3 sequence (DNA): TGTGCCAGCGGCGCAGAGGGGGAGACCCAGTACTTC. It is translated as CASGAEGETQYF.

V and J are TRBV7-8 and TRBJ1-4; the D gene is possibly TRBD1 (5 bases). Germline loops: CDR1 SGHVS, CDR2 FQNEAQ. V was trimmed by 2 bases and J by 7 bases, leaving 11 bases between them. CDR3 length: 14 amino acids. This CDR3 is CASSLSYGGEKLFF. In DNA form, the CDR3 reads TGTGCCAGCAGCTTATCCTACGGGGGTGAAAAACTGTTTTTT.

The chain carries TRBV19 and TRBJ2-3; no clear D gene. Germline V gene lookup returns CDR1 LNHDA and CDR2 SQIVND (reference sequence). CDR3 length equals 13 residues. The germline V and J ends were trimmed by 5 bases and 0 bases, with 6 bases remaining between them. DNA for the CDR3: TGTGCCAGTAGTTTCTCTAGCACAGATACGCAGTATTTT. Its translation is CASSFSSTDTQYF.

The V and J genes are TRBV5-4 and TRBJ2-7; TRBD1 or TRBD2 may be the D gene (6 bases each). Germline loops: CDR1 SGHNT, CDR2 YYREEE (reference sequence). V lost 0 bases to trimming and J lost 4 bases, with 14 bases between them. The CDR3 covers 15 residues. The CDR3 reads CASSLGSGAGYEQYF. The CDR3 DNA follows: TGTGCCAGCAGCTTGGGATCGGGGGCCGGGTACGAGCAGTACTTC.

The rearrangement links TRBV10-1 to TRBJ1-1, with TRBD1 as a possible D gene (6 bases). The CDR3 is 16 amino acids. Germline V lookup: CDR1 WNHNN, CDR2 SYGVQD (reference sequence). The V end was cut by 8 bases, the J end by 2 bases, with 21 bases between. CDR3 in amino acids: CASLLKGGGGNTEAFF. The CDR3 coding sequence is TGCGCCAGCCTTCTCAAGGGGGGGGGCGGAAACACTGAAGCTTTCTTT.

The V call is TRBV14, the J call TRBJ2-3; D ambiguous. The V gene's germline CDR1 is SGHDN and CDR2 FVKESK. The CDR3 is 15 residues long. The V and J ends lost 0 bases and 2 bases respectively, with 9 bases between them. CDR3 in amino acids: CASSQDVRNTDTQYF. The CDR3 nucleotides read TGTGCCAGCAGCCAAGATGTCAGGAACACAGATACGCAGTATTTT.

The V call is TRBV6-5, the J call TRBJ1-3; no clear D gene. Germline V lookup: CDR1 MNHEY, CDR2 SVGAGI. The V end was cut by 0 bases, the J end by 7 bases, with 7 bases between. CDR3 length equals 13 residues. CDR3 DNA: TGTGCCAGCAGTTACTCCCCCCGCAACACCATATATTTT. This sequence encodes CASSYSPRNTIYF.

The rearrangement links TRBV18 to TRBJ2-1; 10 bases match TRBD2. This CDR3 is 14 amino acids long. Germline V gives CDR1 KGHSH, CDR2 LQKENI. Trimming cost V 3 bases and J 5 bases; bases outside gene matches: 1. In nucleotides, the CDR3 is TGTGCCAGCTCACCCCTAGCGGGGGACAATGAGCAGTTCTTC. Protein product: CASSPLAGDNEQFF.

The genes are TRBV19 and TRBJ1-5, with no clear D. V lost 5 bases and J lost 6, with 14 bases in between. Germline CDR1 is LNHDA and CDR2 is SQIVND (reference sequence). The CDR3 is 14 residues long. As DNA, the CDR3 is TGTGCCAGTAGTCGGAGGTCCCCTCCTCAGCCCCAGCATTTT. Translated: CASSRRSPPQPQHF.

The table lists this clone with a few counts. The V gene is TRBV29-1, the J gene TRBJ1-2; no reliable D call. The germline V gene has CDR1 SQVTM and CDR2 ANQGSEA. The CDR3 has 11 amino acids. Trimming removed 3 bases from V and 8 bases from J, with 10 bases in between. The CDR3 DNA is TGCAGCGTTGAGGGTTTATGGGGCTACACCTTC. This encodes CSVEGLWGYTF.

A few counts support this clone. The chain uses TRBV11-2 and TRBJ2-1, with 8 bases matching TRBD2. Germline V gives CDR1 SGHAT, CDR2 FQNNGV. The J segment lost 4 bases and the V segment lost 5 bases, leaving 7 bases of the junction unmatched. The CDR3 length is 15 residues. CDR3 sequence: CASSATSGDYNEQFF. The CDR3 DNA reads as TGTGCCAGCAGCGCAACTAGCGGAGATTACAATGAGCAGTTCTTC.

CDR3 region: CASSLPRGEQYF. CDR3 coding DNA: TGTGCCAGCAGCCTCCCGAGAGGGGAGCAGTACTTC. The rearrangement uses TRBV6-5 and TRBJ2-7; the D gene is possibly TRBD2 (5 bases). CDR1 MNHEY and CDR2 SVGAGI come from the germline V gene. The CDR3 is 12 amino acids. V was cut by 6 bases and J by 7 bases, with 13 bases left in between.